This T cell receptor beta chain emerged from a study of control samples from healthy donors and cancer patients. The germline V gene has CDR1 SEHNR and CDR2 FQNEAQ (reference sequence). The CDR3 is 15 residues long. V was pared by 3 bases and J by 7 bases, with 13 bases between. This clone was counted between two and nine times. Only in-frame clones appear in the TCRdb table, and some are missing; sequencing was by immunoSEQ multiplex PCR. Of around 250,000 clones listed, 82% were seen once; the top ten hold roughly 14%. The receptor was isolated from a woman in her sixties or seventies with lung cancer. The specimen sequenced was PBMCs. The genes are TRBV7-9 and TRBJ1-6; D is possibly TRBD1 (6 bases). The CDR3 DNA follows: TGTGCCAGCAGCTTTGGGCAGGGGCCAAATTCACCCCTCCACTTT. Its translation is CASSFGQGPNSPLHF. Complete variable domain (other parts from reference TRBV7-9 and TRBJ1-6): DTGVSQNPRHKITKRGQNVTFRCDPISEHNRLYWYRQTLGQGPEFLTYFQNEAQLEKSRLLSDRFSAERPKGSFSTLEIQRTEQGDSAMYLCASSFGQGPNSPLHFGNGTRLTVT.